Listed below are T cell receptor beta chains from one sample, sequenced in a study of blood T cell repertoires in COVID-19. Assay: immunoSEQ multiplex PCR; the TCRdb copy retains only in-frame clones and omits some. Counted here are around 220,000 clones, 90% occurring once; the ten biggest clones make up approximately 15%. The material sequenced was PBMCs or T cells enriched from blood (not recorded which). The receptors derive from a man aged 25 to 45 who had been exposed to COVID-19. Each CDR3 is given with its conserved first and last residue. D genes are given only for firm matches. Expanded clones are given a class, and other clones once, few, many or no size at all.

size	V	D	J	DNA	CDR3
-	TRBV10-1	-	TRBJ1-5	TGCGCCAGCAGTCCGAAAGAGGACAGAGATAGCAATCAGCCCCAGCATTTT	CASSPKEDRDSNQPQHF
-	TRBV6-5	-	TRBJ1-4	TGTGCCAGCAGCCGAATAGGGGGACACACTGAAAAACTGTTTTTT	CASSRIGGHTEKLFF
-	TRBV15	-	TRBJ1-1	TGTGCCACCAGCAGAGATAAACATCTGAACACTGAAGCTTTCTTT	CATSRDKHLNTEAFF
-	TRBV4-1	TRBD1	TRBJ1-4	TGCGCCAGCAGCCAAGGCAGTCAGGGGGCAATCCAACTGTTTTTT	CASSQGSQGAIQLFF
once	TRBV12-1	-	TRBJ1-5	TGTGCCAGCACGGACCCGTGGGACAGGGTGATGTATCAGCCCCAGCATTTT	CASTDPWDRVMYQPQHF
once	TRBV19	TRBD1	TRBJ1-5	TGTGCCAGTAGTACCACAGGGGTGGGTCCCCAGCATTTT	CASSTTGVGPQHF
few	TRBV12-3/TRBV12-4	-	TRBJ2-1	TGTGCCAGCACCCGTTCCTCCTACAATGAGCAGTTCTTC	CASTRSSYNEQFF
-	TRBV2	TRBD1	TRBJ1-2	TGTGCCAGCAGTGTTGACAGGGCCGATGGCTACACCTTC	CASSVDRADGYTF
-	TRBV3-1/TRBV3-2	TRBD2	TRBJ2-7	TGTGCCAGCAGCCAAGATATTCTAGCGGGGGGCGAGCAGTACTTC	CASSQDILAGGEQYF
-	TRBV5-1	-	TRBJ2-7	TGCGCCAGCACGACAGCCCTATTCGATGGCGAGCAGTACTTC	CASTTALFDGEQYF
-	TRBV14	-	TRBJ1-2	TGTGCCAGCAGCCAAGATGGTGGAGGGAGCTACACCTTC	CASSQDGGGSYTF
once	TRBV19	TRBD1	TRBJ2-7	TGTGCCAGTAGTATTTCGGACAGGGCCCACGAGCAGTACTTC	CASSISDRAHEQYF
-	TRBV27	-	TRBJ2-7	TGTGCCACCACCGGGGGACTGGACTACGAGCAGTACTTC	CATTGGLDYEQYF
-	TRBV5-1	-	TRBJ1-4	TGCGCCAGCAGCTTGGGCCCCGGGAGGGAACAAACTGAAAAACTGTTTTTT	CASSLGPGREQTEKLFF
-	TRBV5-1	-	TRBJ2-3	TGCGCCGGACGCATACAAGGGGGCACAGATACGCAGTATTTT	CAGRIQGGTDTQYF
-	TRBV5-5	-	TRBJ2-7	TGTGCCAGCAGCCCCGACACCTCCTACGAGCAGTACTTC	CASSPDTSYEQYF
-	TRBV4-1	TRBD1	TRBJ1-2	TGCGCCAGCAGCCCCCGGGACAGCTCTCACTATGGCTACACCTTC	CASSPRDSSHYGYTF
-	TRBV12-3/TRBV12-4	-	TRBJ1-1	TGTGCCAGCAGTTTCGTCGGTGCCGAAGCTTTCTTT	CASSFVGAEAFF
-	TRBV7-2	-	TRBJ2-1	TGTGCCAGCACCCCCTCCGCGAGCTCCTACAATGAGCAGTTCTTC	CASTPSASSYNEQFF
-	TRBV19	TRBD1	TRBJ1-5	TGTGCCAGTAGTTCCTTGACAGGGGGCGAAGTGGGCCAGCCCCAGCATTTT	CASSSLTGGEVGQPQHF
-	TRBV6-5	TRBD2	TRBJ2-2	TGTGCCAGCAGGTTCGGGACTAGTAGTAGACGGGAGCTGTTTTTT	CASRFGTSSRRELFF
few	TRBV6-4	-	TRBJ2-1	TGTGCCAGCAGTGAATCCCTCGACAGGTCCTACAATGAGCAGTTCTTC	CASSESLDRSYNEQFF
-	TRBV4-1	TRBD1	TRBJ2-5	TGCGCCAGCAGCCGAGCCTCGAGGACAGGGGCCCCCCTACGGGAGACCCAGTACTTC	CASSRASRTGAPLRETQYF
-	TRBV3-1/TRBV3-2	TRBD1	TRBJ1-2	TGTGCCAGCAGTCAGGACAGGGGGTCCTATGGCTACACCTTC	CASSQDRGSYGYTF
-	TRBV5-4	-	TRBJ2-1	TGTGCCAGCAGCTTGGGGGGGCTATCCAATGAGCAGTTCTTC	CASSLGGLSNEQFF
-	TRBV2	TRBD2	TRBJ2-1	TGTGCCAGCAAGGGGACTAGCGGGGGTAAGGATGAGCAGTTCTTC	CASKGTSGGKDEQFF
few	TRBV7-7	TRBD2	TRBJ2-1	TGTGCCAGCAGCAGGACTAGCGGGGATTTGAATGAGCAGTTCTTC	CASSRTSGDLNEQFF
-	TRBV7-2	-	TRBJ2-7	TGTGCCAGCAGAGAGGGGGGGGCCCACGTCGAGCAGTACTTC	CASREGGAHVEQYF